What follows is one TCR beta chain and its context. The entry originates in a study of OX40 agonist ivuxolimab in advanced cancers. Profiled with immunoSEQ multiplex PCR; TCRdb holds only in-frame clones, not every one. In the table there are around 40,000 clones, approximately 76% of which are singletons. CDR1 MNHEY and CDR2 SVGAGI come from the germline V gene. V was shortened by 2 bases and J by 8 bases, with 18 bases between the two germline ends. CDR3 length: 16 residues. This TCR was sampled from an adult with an advanced solid tumor such as melanoma, head and neck, liver or kidney cancer. J is TRBJ1-4 and V is TRBV6-5; D is possibly TRBD1 (5 bases). The sample in question was CD4+ or CD8+ T cells sorted from blood, obtained in a trial of the OX40 agonist ivuxolimab. The CDR3 is CASSYRRGTPIEKLFF. The CDR3 coding sequence is TGTGCCAGCAGTTACCGCCGGGGCACACCAATCGAAAAACTGTTTTTT.